This T cell receptor (delta chain) was recovered during a study of gamma-delta chains in newborns, infants, children. TCRdb reanalysed the reads via CATT. The table has roughly 5,300 delta-chain clones, 13% to 15% seen once; the top ten hold 23%. By frequency in the sample, this clone is medium-sized. CDR3 length equals 19 residues. The germline V gene encodes CDR1 GEAIGNYY and CDR2 EKD. J lost 0 bases, V lost 3 bases, and 10 bases had no gene match. The rearrangement joins TRDV2 to TRDJ3, with 7 nucleotides matching TRDD3. Source: blood, taken at baseline. The source of this sequence is a child who was a newborn, infant or young child, either healthy, febrile or measles-vaccinated (not recorded which). Here the CDR3 reads CACDFTGDLSSWDTRQMFF. CDR3 bases: TGTGCCTGTGACTTCACTGGGGACCTAAGCTCCTGGGACACCCGACAGATGTTTTTC.